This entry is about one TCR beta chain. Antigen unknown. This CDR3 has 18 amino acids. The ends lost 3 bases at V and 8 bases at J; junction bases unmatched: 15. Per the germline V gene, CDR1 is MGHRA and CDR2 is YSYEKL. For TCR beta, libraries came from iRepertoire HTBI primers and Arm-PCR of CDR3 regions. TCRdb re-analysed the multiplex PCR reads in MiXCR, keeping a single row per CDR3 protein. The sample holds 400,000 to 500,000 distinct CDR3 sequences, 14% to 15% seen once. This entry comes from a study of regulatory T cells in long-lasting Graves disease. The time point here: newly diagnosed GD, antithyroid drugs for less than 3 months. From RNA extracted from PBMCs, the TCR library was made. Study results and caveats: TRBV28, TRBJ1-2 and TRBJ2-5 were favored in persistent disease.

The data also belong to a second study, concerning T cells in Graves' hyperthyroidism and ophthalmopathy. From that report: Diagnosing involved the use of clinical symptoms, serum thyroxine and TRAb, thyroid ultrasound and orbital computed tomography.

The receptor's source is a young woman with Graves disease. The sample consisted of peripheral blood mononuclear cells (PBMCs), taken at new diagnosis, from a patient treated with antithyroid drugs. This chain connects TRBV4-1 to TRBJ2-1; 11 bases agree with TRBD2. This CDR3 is CASSQISGRAFNIDEQFF. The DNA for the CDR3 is TGCGCCAGCAGCCAGATTAGCGGGAGGGCGTTTAATATCGATGAGCAGTTCTTC.